A single sample gave rise to the 10 T cell receptor beta chains below, sequenced in a study of blood T cell repertoires in COVID-19. Measured with immunoSEQ multiplex PCR; TCRdb has only the in-frame clones, and not every one. This sample has some 120,000 clones, with 85% found just once. Material: peripheral blood. Receptors originate from an elderly man with active or convalescent COVID-19.

The rearrangement uses TRBV5-1 and TRBJ2-2, with 8 nucleotides matching TRBD1. The ends lost 4 bases at V and 7 bases at J; junction bases unmatched: 6. The CDR3 contains 14 residues. Looked up from germline, CDR1 is SGHRS and CDR2 is YFSETQ. CDR3 sequence (DNA): TGCGCCAGCAGCGCCGGACAGGGCTACGGGGAGCTGTTTTTT. Translation: CASSAGQGYGELFF.

The J gene is TRBJ2-3, the V gene TRBV5-4; TRBD2 matches 14 bases. The V gene end was trimmed by 1 base and the J gene end by 5 bases; junction bases not matched to a gene: 6. CDR3 length equals 17 residues. Germline V lookup: CDR1 SGHNT, CDR2 YYREEE (reference sequence). The CDR3 nucleotides read TGTGCCAGCAGCTTGCCGGGACTAGCGGGAGTTGGAGATACGCAGTATTTT. This sequence encodes CASSLPGLAGVGDTQYF.

The gene calls are TRBV29-1 and TRBJ1-6; 7 bases fit TRBD1. Trimming took 5 bases from V and 6 from J; bases not matched to a gene: 7. The germline V gene encodes CDR1 SQVTM and CDR2 ANQGSEA. The CDR3 consists of 14 residues. The CDR3 protein is CSVRGDRANSPLHF. CDR3 bases: TGCAGCGTTCGGGGAGACAGGGCTAATTCACCCCTCCACTTT.

CDR3 sequence reads: CASSSRFGTGSYEQYF. The CDR3 DNA follows: TGTGCCAGCAGCTCCCGGTTCGGTACGGGATCCTACGAGCAGTACTTC. The V and J genes are TRBV7-8 and TRBJ2-7; weak D call: TRBD2 (5 bases). V was clipped by 4 bases and J by 1 base, with 17 bases between them. CDR3 length: 16 residues. The germline gives CDR1 SGHVS, CDR2 FQNEAQ.

This clone was picked up a small number of times. The CDR3 region is CSAREGHEQHF. The CDR3, as DNA: TGCAGTGCTAGAGAGGGGCATGAACAGCATTTT. The V and J genes are TRBV20-1 and TRBJ1-5; D might be TRBD1 (5 bases). V lost 0 bases to trimming and J lost 13 bases, with 10 bases between them. The length of the CDR3 is 11 residues. Germline V gene lookup returns CDR1 DFQATT and CDR2 SNEGSKA (reference sequence).

The V call is TRBV5-1, the J call TRBJ1-6; 7 bases fit TRBD1. The CDR3 sequence is 16 residues long. V shed 8 bases, J shed 9 bases, and the junction held 17 bases outside the gene matches. CDR1 is SGHRS and CDR2 is YFSETQ in the germline V gene. The CDR3 DNA sequence: TGCGCCAGTCAGACAGGGCCCCAGGGCGTGAGTTCACCCCTCCACTTT. This gives the protein CASQTGPQGVSSPLHF.

This clone was recorded once. This same CDR3 is encoded by further DNA sequences in the sample. The chain links TRBV7-8 to TRBJ1-2; D is ambiguous. The CDR3 runs to 14 residues. Trimming removed 3 bases from V and 0 bases from J, with 8 bases in between. Per germline, CDR1 SGHVS and CDR2 FQNEAQ. Written as DNA, the CDR3 is TGTGCCAGCAGCTTTCAAGGAGCTAACTATGGCTACACCTTC. Protein product: CASSFQGANYGYTF.

The chain uses TRBV7-9 and TRBJ1-3, with D hard to call. V lost 2 bases and J 0 bases, leaving 11 bases between the germline ends. CDR1 and CDR2 (germline): SEHNR, FQNEAQ (reference sequence). The CDR3 sequence is 16 residues long. The CDR3 loop reads CASSLIKLSSGNTIYF. The CDR3, as DNA: TGTGCCAGCAGCTTAATCAAGCTGAGCTCTGGAAACACCATATATTTT. Full variable domain (rest looked up from reference TRBV7-9 and TRBJ1-3): DTGVSQNPRHKITKRGQNVTFRCDPISEHNRLYWYRQTLGQGPEFLTYFQNEAQLEKSRLLSDRFSAERPKGSFSTLEIQRTEQGDSAMYLCASSLIKLSSGNTIYFGEGSWLTVV.

The table lists this clone with a count of one. The chain joins TRBV5-1 to TRBJ1-1; perhaps TRBD1 as D (6 bases). The length of the CDR3 is 16 residues. The germline V gene encodes CDR1 SGHRS and CDR2 YFSETQ. Trimming took off 0 bases at V and 5 bases at J, with 17 bases between the two ends. The CDR3 spells CASSLVLGASGTEAFF. The DNA of the CDR3 is TGCGCCAGCAGCTTGGTATTGGGGGCTAGTGGGACTGAAGCTTTCTTT.

This clone was detected only once. This chain uses TRBV27 with TRBJ1-1; 9 bases map to TRBD1. Germline V lookup: CDR1 MNHEY, CDR2 SMNVEV (reference sequence). V gave up 5 bases and J gave up 0 bases; unmatched junction bases: 7. This CDR3 has 16 amino acids. The CDR3 loop is CASSPGQGFMNTEAFF. The CDR3 coding sequence is TGTGCCAGCAGTCCGGGACAGGGCTTCATGAACACTGAAGCTTTCTTT.